A single sample gave rise to the 26 T cell receptor beta chains below, sequenced in a study of patients and donors after allogeneic stem cell transplantation. TCRdb reprocessed the RT-PCR reads with MiXCR, giving one entry per CDR3 protein. The sample contains around 150,000 distinct CDR3 sequences, approximately 37% of which appear only once. The sample taken for sequencing was blood, either unsorted or a sorted T cell fraction (not recorded which). These receptor sequences come from a human donor who was either an allogeneic HSCT recipient or a stem cell or donor lymphocyte infusion donor (not recorded which). It is not recorded whose cells these are; they may come from a transplant donor.

The V call is TRBV4-3, the J call TRBJ2-7; D remains unclear. V lost 0 bases and J 7 bases, leaving 19 bases between the germline ends. Germline CDR1 and CDR2: LGHNA and YSLEER. This CDR3 has 16 residues. CDR3 amino acids: CASSQDGESEASEQYF. The CDR3 DNA sequence: TGCGCCAGCAGCCAAGATGGCGAATCAGAGGCGAGTGAGCAGTACTTC.

The gene calls are TRBV7-2 and TRBJ1-2; 9 positions agree with TRBD1. V dropped 1 base and J dropped 7; count of bases not matched to a gene: 7. The CDR3 runs to 15 residues. The germline V gene encodes CDR1 SGHTA and CDR2 FQGNSA. The CDR3 coding sequence is TGTGCCAGCAGCTTAGGAGGGACAGGGCTCCGTGGCTACACCTTC. This codes for CASSLGGTGLRGYTF.

There are a few counts of this clonotype. The chain couples TRBV20-1 to TRBJ1-4; D perhaps matches TRBD1 (5 bases). The CDR3 is 14 amino acids. The germline V and J ends were trimmed by 4 bases and 4 bases, with 13 bases remaining between them. CDR1 DFQATT and CDR2 SNEGSKA come from the germline V gene (reference sequence). The CDR3 region has the DNA TGCAGTGCTAAGCCCCTCCAGGGTAATGAAAAACTGTTTTTT. Protein sequence: CSAKPLQGNEKLFF.

This chain connects TRBV20-1 to TRBJ1-2; D gene ambiguous. CDR1 is DFQATT and CDR2 is SNEGSKA in the germline V gene (reference sequence). The CDR3 has 13 residues. Trimming pared 0 bases from V and 8 bases from J, leaving 13 bases between. In nucleotides, the CDR3 is TGCAGTGCTAGAGATCGACCGAGGAACGGCTACACCTTC. Residues: CSARDRPRNGYTF.

The rearrangement links TRBV12-3 or TRBV12-4 to TRBJ2-3; D might be TRBD2 (5 bases). Deletions cut 4 bases from V and 2 bases from J, with 13 bases between. The CDR3 length is 15 residues. The CDR3 nucleotides read TGTGCCAGCAGTTCGGGGAGACTTGACACAGATACGCAGTATTTT. It is translated as CASSSGRLDTDTQYF.

J is TRBJ2-7 and V is TRBV12-3 or TRBV12-4, with 7 nucleotides matching TRBD1. With 6 bases clipped from V and 3 bases from J, the junction kept 8 bases outside the gene matches. This CDR3 has 14 residues. This chain's CDR3 is CASSGQVKGYEQYF. The CDR3 bases are TGTGCCAGCAGCGGACAGGTTAAGGGCTACGAGCAGTACTTC.

The table lists this clonotype with a few counts. V gene TRBV20-1 combines with J gene TRBJ1-1; D possibly corresponds to TRBD1 (5 bases). The V end was cut by 6 bases, the J end by 0 bases, with 11 bases between. CDR1 and CDR2 from the germline V gene are DFQATT and SNEGSKA (reference sequence). This CDR3 is 13 amino acids long. The CDR3 loop reads CSAPTGVNTEAFF. CDR3 DNA sequence: TGCAGTGCACCCACAGGAGTGAACACTGAAGCTTTCTTT.

J is TRBJ1-3 and V is TRBV28; 7 bases fit TRBD1. Germline loops: CDR1 MDHEN, CDR2 SYDVKM. V lost 6 bases and J lost 0; bases outside the gene matches: 14. This CDR3 spans 18 amino acids. The CDR3 nucleotides are TGTGCCAGCAGGAATGGGGACAGAGGCCTAGTCTCTGGAAACACCATATATTTT. Amino acids: CASRNGDRGLVSGNTIYF. Variable domain in full (rest from reference TRBV28 and TRBJ1-3): DVKVTQSSRYLVKRTGEKVFLECVQDMDHENMFWYRQDPGLGLRLIYFSYDVKMKEKGDIPEGYSVSREKKERFSLILESASTNQTSMYLCASRNGDRGLVSGNTIYFGEGSWLTVV.

In its sample, this clonotype was seen a few times. The chain carries TRBV7-2 and TRBJ1-2; D is unresolved. The ends were cut back, 5 bases at V and 5 bases at J, with 9 bases in the middle. The CDR3 loop spans 12 amino acids. The V gene's germline CDR1 is SGHTA and CDR2 FQGNSA. The CDR3 region is CASSRRRYGYTF. The CDR3 bases are TGTGCCAGCAGCCGCCGGCGATATGGCTACACCTTC. The whole variable domain, filled in from reference TRBV7-2 and TRBJ1-2, reads GAGVSQSPSNKVTEKGKDVELRCDPISGHTALYWYRQSLGQGLEFLIYFQGNSAPDKSGLPSDRFSAERTGGSVSTLTIQRTQQEDSAVYLCASSRRRYGYTFGSGTRLTVV.

The rearrangement links TRBV6-1 to TRBJ1-1, with D possibly being TRBD1 (5 bases). V lost 6 bases and J lost 0, with 8 bases in between. Looked up from germline, CDR1 is MNHNS and CDR2 is SASEGT. There are 13 residues in the CDR3. CDR3 bases: TGTGCCAGCAGCAGGGACTTGAACACTGAAGCTTTCTTT. The encoded protein is CASSRDLNTEAFF.

Comment on this clonotype: A much bigger clone sits one base away, suggesting this may be a read error. The rearrangement links TRBV20-1 to TRBJ1-2, with TRBD1 identical over 9 bases. Per the germline V gene, CDR1 is DFQATT and CDR2 is SNEGSKA (reference sequence). The CDR3 loop spans 14 amino acids. The CDR3 spells CSASPGTGNYRYTF. CDR3 in DNA: TGCAGTGCTAGCCCCGGGACAGGGAACTATCGCTACACCTTC.

The chain is built from TRBV3-1 and TRBJ1-6; no firm D call. The ends were cut back, 3 bases at V and 3 bases at J, with 9 bases in the middle. This CDR3 contains 15 residues. The germline CDR1 and CDR2 sequences are LGHDT and YNNKEL (reference sequence). CDR3 bases: TGTGCCAGCAGCCAGGTCCTCCTCTATAATTCACCCCTCCACTTT. Translated: CASSQVLLYNSPLHF.

This clonotype appeared a few times. V and J are TRBV7-6 and TRBJ2-7; 8 bases map to TRBD1. The ends lost 3 bases at V and 2 bases at J; junction bases unmatched: 3. The length of the CDR3 is 14 residues. Germline values: CDR1 SGHVS, CDR2 FNYEAQ. The CDR3 sequence: CASSFGQGTYEQYF. CDR3 in DNA: TGTGCCAGCAGCTTTGGACAGGGCACCTACGAGCAGTACTTC.

This clonotype was found a few times. The J gene is TRBJ2-5, the V gene TRBV4-2, with 7 nucleotides matching TRBD1. J gave up 2 bases and V 8 bases, and 5 bases lay outside the gene matches. Germline lookup yields CDR1 LGHNA and CDR2 YNFKEQ. The CDR3 is made up of 13 amino acids. Written as DNA, the CDR3 is TGTGCCAGCTCCGGGACAGCACAAGAGACCCAGTACTTC. Protein: CASSGTAQETQYF.

This clonotype has a handful of counts. The chain is built from TRBV5-1 and TRBJ2-3, with TRBD2 identical over 12 bases. The length of the CDR3 is 18 residues. J lost 0 bases, V lost 4 bases, and 9 bases had no gene match. Per the germline V gene, CDR1 is SGHRS and CDR2 is YFSETQ. The CDR3 spells CASSPRTSGASSTDTQYF. Written as DNA, the CDR3 is TGCGCCAGCAGCCCGCGGACTAGCGGGGCTTCTAGCACAGATACGCAGTATTTT. Supplemented by reference TRBV5-1 and TRBJ2-3, the full variable domain reads KAGVTQTPRYLIKTRGQQVTLSCSPISGHRSVSWYQQTPGQGLQFLFEYFSETQRNKGNFPGRFSGRQFSNSRSEMNVSTLELGDSALYLCASSPRTSGASSTDTQYFGPGTRLTVL.

In its sample, this clonotype was seen a few times. V gene TRBV12-3 or TRBV12-4 combines with J gene TRBJ1-5, with 11 bases lining up with TRBD1. The CDR3 runs to 16 residues. The V and J ends lost 0 bases and 4 bases, in that order; junction bases with no gene match: 2. The CDR3, as DNA: TGTGCCAGCAGTTTAGCCGGGACAGGGGGTAATCAGCCCCAGCATTTT. Its protein product is CASSLAGTGGNQPQHF.

The count of this clonotype is one. The CDR3 here is CATSRDTGWYTEAFF. CDR3 DNA: TGTGCCACCAGCAGAGATACGGGGTGGTACACTGAAGCTTTCTTT. The chain carries TRBV15 and TRBJ1-1, with D unresolved. CDR3 length: 15 amino acids. Germline V lookup: CDR1 LNHNV, CDR2 YYDKDF (reference sequence). The germline V and J ends were trimmed by 0 bases and 3 bases, with 11 bases remaining between them.

The V call is TRBV6-2 or TRBV6-3, the J call TRBJ1-3; the match to TRBD1 covers 10 bases. Germline V gene sequence: CDR1 MNHEY, CDR2 SVGEGT. CDR3 length: 16 residues. V was pared by 8 bases and J by 4 bases, with 11 bases of the junction left unmatched. Here the CDR3 reads CASLTGTGAFGNTIYF. The DNA for the CDR3 is TGTGCCAGCCTAACCGGGACAGGGGCTTTCGGAAACACCATATATTTT.

The V call is TRBV6-1, the J call TRBJ1-2; D unresolved. Germline V gene data show CDR1 as MNHNS and CDR2 as SASEGT. This CDR3 has 12 residues. V lost 2 bases and J lost 7, with 8 bases in between. The CDR3 DNA is TGTGCCAGCAGTGAACTTTGGAGTGGCTACACCTTC. It specifies CASSELWSGYTF.

This sequence joins TRBV12-3 or TRBV12-4 and TRBJ2-5; TRBD2 is a possible D gene (6 bases). V shed 2 bases and J shed 2 bases, with 12 bases lying between them. CDR3 length: 15 residues. The CDR3 DNA reads as TGTGCCAGCAGTTTAATGGGGGGAGAACAAGAGACCCAGTACTTC. Residues: CASSLMGGEQETQYF.

The chain employs TRBV12-3 or TRBV12-4 and TRBJ1-4; a weak D match, TRBD1 (6 bases). The CDR3 length is 15 residues. Trimming left V 5 bases short and J 6 bases short, with 16 bases between. The CDR3 sequence is CASSRQVRGDEKLFF. CDR3 nucleotide sequence: TGTGCCAGCAGTAGACAGGTTCGAGGGGATGAAAAACTGTTTTTT.

This clonotype was seen only a few times. V usage is TRBV24-1 and J usage is TRBJ2-1; 11 bases match TRBD2. V was pared by 3 bases and J by 4 bases, with 16 bases of the junction left unmatched. Germline V gene sequence: CDR1 KGHDR, CDR2 SFDVKD. The CDR3 has 20 residues. CDR3 amino acids: CATSDPVPSSGGLGYNEQFF. The CDR3 nucleotides read TGTGCCACCAGTGATCCCGTACCCTCTAGCGGGGGGCTCGGATACAATGAGCAGTTCTTC.

This chain links TRBV20-1 with TRBJ2-7; a possible D gene is TRBD2 (5 bases). The V end lost 5 bases, the J end lost 9 bases, and 20 bases lay between the germline ends. The CDR3 is 13 amino acids. Germline assignment: CDR1 DFQATT and CDR2 SNEGSKA (reference sequence). CDR3 protein: CSAPGPPGRAQYF. The CDR3 DNA reads as TGCAGTGCTCCGGGCCCTCCGGGAAGGGCGCAGTACTTC.

The chain couples TRBV13 to TRBJ2-7; tentatively, D is TRBD1 (6 bases). This CDR3 has 16 amino acids. The germline V and J ends were trimmed by 6 bases and 0 bases, with 18 bases remaining between them. Per germline, CDR1 PRHDT and CDR2 FYEKMQ (reference sequence). CDR3 bases: TGTGCCAGCAGACGCTTCGGACAGTCAAACTCCTACGAGCAGTACTTC. It specifies CASRRFGQSNSYEQYF.

The chain links TRBV12-3 or TRBV12-4 to TRBJ1-6; D ambiguous. Deletions cut 3 bases from V and 13 bases from J, with 10 bases between. The CDR3 has 12 amino acids. The DNA of the CDR3 is TGTGCCAGCAGTTTGGTTGCGACCCCCCTCCACTTT. It codes for CASSLVATPLHF.

This clonotype was recorded a few times. The V call is TRBV7-2, the J call TRBJ2-2; D is unclear. Germline V gives CDR1 SGHTA, CDR2 FQGNSA. The germline V and J ends were trimmed by 5 bases and 4 bases, with 8 bases remaining between them. The CDR3 covers 13 residues. The CDR3 here is CASSRKSTGELFF. DNA of the CDR3: TGTGCCAGCAGCCGAAAATCCACCGGGGAGCTGTTTTTT. The full variable domain, rest sourced from reference TRBV7-2 and TRBJ2-2, is GAGVSQSPSNKVTEKGKDVELRCDPISGHTALYWYRQSLGQGLEFLIYFQGNSAPDKSGLPSDRFSAERTGGSVSTLTIQRTQQEDSAVYLCASSRKSTGELFFGEGSRLTVL.